This T cell receptor beta chain was observed in a study of control samples from healthy donors and cancer patients. Worth noting for this clone: Distinct nucleotide sequences in the sample also encode this CDR3.

With V trimmed by 1 base and J by 6 bases, 2 bases remained unmatched. Germline values: CDR1 KGHDR, CDR2 SFDVKD. This CDR3 has 16 residues. The assay was immunoSEQ multiplex PCR, and TCRdb's table has in-frame clones only and misses some. This repertoire shows 110,000 to 150,000 clones, about 89% found once; its top ten account for 4.9%. The specimen sequenced was blood. This receptor was taken from a young man in good health. The chain uses TRBV24-1 and TRBJ2-1; 13 bases line up with TRBD2. The CDR3 loop is CATSDFGTSGINEQFF. The CDR3 coding sequence is TGTGCCACCAGTGATTTTGGGACTAGCGGGATCAATGAGCAGTTCTTC.